The 31 T cell receptor beta chains presented below share a single source sample, sequenced in a study of memory CD4+ T cells and cytomegalovirus serostatus. The sort gate was single viable CD3+CD4+CD8-CD45RO+ cells for memory CD4+ T cells. Only in-frame clones appear in the TCRdb table, and some are missing; sequencing was by immunoSEQ multiplex PCR. Found here are around 63,000 clones, about 80% of them singletons; the top ten hold approximately 4.5%. The source material was memory CD4+ T cells from blood. These receptors all come from an adult in good health and CMV-seropositive.

The chain employs TRBV28 and TRBJ1-4; D remains ambiguous. Germline loops: CDR1 MDHEN, CDR2 SYDVKM. This CDR3 is 11 amino acids long. Trimming took 6 bases from V and 14 from J, leaving 13 bases between them. The CDR3 protein is CASRYEGGLFF. CDR3 in DNA: TGTGCCAGCAGATACGAAGGCGGGCTGTTTTTT.

This clone was detected once. This chain uses TRBV4-2 with TRBJ1-3; D gene unclear. Trimming removed 0 bases at V and 1 base at J, with 19 bases between. The germline V gene has CDR1 LGHNA and CDR2 YNFKEQ. The CDR3 sequence is 19 residues long. CDR3: CASSQDLGGTHRSGNTIYF. The CDR3, as DNA: TGTGCCAGCAGCCAAGATCTTGGCGGCACTCACCGGTCTGGAAACACCATATATTTT.

This clone was observed a few times. The rearrangement links TRBV7-2 to TRBJ1-4; D may be TRBD1 (6 bases). CDR1 is SGHTA and CDR2 is FQGNSA in the germline V gene. Between the trimmed V and J ends, which lost 5 bases and 5 bases, there was a span of 15 bases. This CDR3 is 15 amino acids long. This CDR3 reads CASSIGGQKNEKLFF. The CDR3 DNA follows: TGTGCCAGCAGCATCGGTGGACAGAAAAATGAAAAACTGTTTTTT.

This clone was detected once. The chain employs TRBV6-5 and TRBJ2-3; D is perhaps TRBD2 (6 bases). Trimming removed 2 bases at V and 9 bases at J, with 18 bases between. Germline CDR1 MNHEY, CDR2 SVGAGI. The CDR3 has 15 residues. The CDR3 loop is CASSYRDGARETQYF. The CDR3 bases are TGTGCCAGCAGTTACAGGGACGGCGCACGGGAGACGCAGTATTTT.

The chain combines TRBV6-5 with TRBJ2-7; 9 nucleotides agree with TRBD1. This CDR3 is 14 amino acids long. Germline CDR1 MNHEY, CDR2 SVGAGI. V was pared by 2 bases and J by 3 bases, with 2 bases of the junction left unmatched. The CDR3 DNA is TGTGCCAGCAGTTACGGGACAGGGATCTACGAGCAGTACTTC. Translated, it gives CASSYGTGIYEQYF.

V gene TRBV6-1 combines with J gene TRBJ2-7; possibly TRBD1 for D (6 bases). Germline lookup yields CDR1 MNHNS and CDR2 SASEGT. Trimming shortened V by 6 bases and J by 7 bases, and 16 bases separated the two germline ends. CDR3 length: 13 amino acids. The CDR3 sequence: CASRDRLRTEQYF. The DNA for the CDR3 is TGTGCCAGCAGGGACAGACTTAGGACAGAGCAGTACTTC.

This clone was seen more than once but under ten times. The chain links TRBV2 to TRBJ1-1; no definite D call. CDR1 is SNHLY, CDR2 FYNNEI, per germline. V lost 2 bases and J lost 4, with 8 bases in between. The CDR3 sequence is 13 residues long. The CDR3 sequence: CASSERAATEAFF. CDR3 nucleotide sequence: TGTGCCAGCAGTGAACGGGCAGCCACTGAAGCTTTCTTT.

The V gene is TRBV11-2, the J gene TRBJ1-1; 9 nucleotides agree with TRBD1. Germline V gene sequence: CDR1 SGHAT, CDR2 FQNNGV. V lost 5 bases and J lost 11; bases outside the gene matches: 9. The CDR3 loop spans 13 amino acids. CDR3 in DNA: TGTGCCAGCAGCCCATCGGACAGGGGAGTCGCTTTCTTT. This encodes CASSPSDRGVAFF.

This chain uses TRBV5-4 with TRBJ2-3; a possible D gene is TRBD2 (5 bases). The germline V and J ends were trimmed by 2 bases and 1 base, with 8 bases remaining between them. The germline gives CDR1 SGHNT, CDR2 YYREEE (reference sequence). CDR3 length: 14 residues. The CDR3 loop is CASSLDGGTDTQYF. The CDR3 region has the DNA TGTGCCAGCAGCTTAGACGGGGGCACAGATACGCAGTATTTT.

The chain couples TRBV11-3 to TRBJ2-2, with 9 bases aligning to TRBD1. This CDR3 spans 16 amino acids. Germline CDR1 SGHNT, CDR2 YENEEA. The trim removed 3 bases at V and 5 bases at J, leaving 7 bases unmatched. Here the CDR3 reads CASSFLGGQGTGELFF. The CDR3 DNA is TGTGCCAGCAGCTTCCTCGGGGGACAGGGAACCGGGGAGCTGTTTTTT.

The V and J genes are TRBV13 and TRBJ2-7; TRBD2 agrees at 10 bases. The germline CDR1 and CDR2 sequences are PRHDT and FYEKMQ (reference sequence). This CDR3 spans 18 amino acids. Losses at the gene ends were 4 bases for V and 5 bases for J; bases not matched to a gene: 17. The DNA for the CDR3 is TGTGCCAGCAGCTCAACCCGAACACAGCGGGAGGGCCGAGACGAGCAGTACTTC. As protein: CASSSTRTQREGRDEQYF. Full variable domain (outside the CDR3, taken from reference TRBV13 and TRBJ2-7): AAGVIQSPRHLIKEKRETATLKCYPIPRHDTVYWYQQGPGQDPQFLISFYEKMQSDKGSIPDRFSAQQFSDYHSELNMSSLELGDSALYFCASSSTRTQREGRDEQYFGPGTRLTVT.

This chain connects TRBV12-1 to TRBJ1-6. TRBV12-1 is assigned pseudogene status. The CDR3 has 17 residues. The CDR3 bases are TGTGCCAGCAGCTTTGGCGGGGCGGGGGGGAATAATTCACCCCTCCACTTT. Translation: CASSFGGAGGNNSPLHF.

This clone has just one count. The gene calls are TRBV19 and TRBJ1-2; the D gene is possibly TRBD1 (6 bases). The CDR3 totals 14 residues. With 4 bases removed from V and 2 bases from J, the gap between germline ends came to 11 bases. Looked up from germline, CDR1 is LNHDA and CDR2 is SQIVND (reference sequence). The CDR3 nucleotides are TGTGCCAGTAGTAAGGCAGGGGAAAACTATGGCTACACCTTC. This translates into CASSKAGENYGYTF.

This chain uses TRBV10-2 with TRBJ2-5; D is uncertain. Germline V gene sequence: CDR1 WSHSY, CDR2 SAAADI. The CDR3 is made up of 12 amino acids. V shed 4 bases and J shed 4 bases, with 7 bases lying between them. CDR3 protein: CASSAVVETQYF. In DNA form, the CDR3 reads TGCGCCAGCAGTGCCGTGGTAGAGACCCAGTACTTC.

The rearrangement joins TRBV28 to TRBJ1-5; TRBD1 matches 9 bases. V lost 2 bases to trimming and J lost 6 bases; unmatched junction nucleotides: 11. The CDR3 consists of 17 residues. CDR1 and CDR2 (germline): MDHEN, SYDVKM. CDR3 region: CASSLQRTGARGQPQHF. Here the CDR3 DNA reads TGTGCCAGCAGTTTACAGCGGACAGGGGCCCGGGGTCAGCCCCAGCATTTT.

With regard to this clone: Distinct nucleotide sequences in the sample also encode this CDR3. The chain employs TRBV9 and TRBJ2-7; D is undetermined. From germline, CDR1 is SGDLS and CDR2 YYNGEE. V dropped 0 bases and J dropped 0 bases, with 10 bases sitting between them. This CDR3 contains 15 residues. The CDR3 sequence is CASSVGPDSSYEQYF. DNA of the CDR3: TGTGCCAGCAGCGTAGGTCCGGATAGCTCCTACGAGCAGTACTTC.

The gene calls are TRBV18 and TRBJ2-5; D ambiguous. V lost 3 bases and J 5 bases, leaving 16 bases between the germline ends. The CDR3 totals 15 residues. From germline, CDR1 is KGHSH and CDR2 LQKENI. Here the CDR3 reads CASSPRGSVRETQYF. For the CDR3, the DNA is TGTGCCAGCTCACCCCGAGGTTCGGTGAGGGAGACCCAGTACTTC.

The chain links TRBV5-1 to TRBJ2-7, with D possibly TRBD2 on 6 matching bases. Germline V gene data show CDR1 as SGHRS and CDR2 as YFSETQ. Deletions cut 6 bases from V and 1 base from J, with 17 bases between. This CDR3 region has 15 residues. The CDR3 reads CASTRNRDSSYEQYF. The CDR3 DNA follows: TGCGCCAGCACCCGCAACCGGGACTCATCCTACGAGCAGTACTTC. The complete variable domain, with remaining parts taken from reference TRBV5-1 and TRBJ2-7, reads KAGVTQTPRYLIKTRGQQVTLSCSPISGHRSVSWYQQTPGQGLQFLFEYFSETQRNKGNFPGRFSGRQFSNSRSEMNVSTLELGDSALYLCASTRNRDSSYEQYFGPGTRLTVT.

The chain couples TRBV23-1 to TRBJ1-5; no definite D call. TRBV23-1 is treated as an ORF (open reading frame) with a function not yet certain. Deletions cut 7 bases from V and 0 bases from J, with 13 bases between. The length of the CDR3 is 15 residues. The CDR3 nucleotides read TGCGCCAGCAAGGAAAGGAAATATAGCAATCAGCCCCAGCATTTT. It codes for CASKERKYSNQPQHF.

CDR3 coding DNA: TGTGCCAGCAGTCCGGACAGGGGCCGGGCGAAACATTTT. Amino acids: CASSPDRGRAKHF. The chain carries TRBV6-5 and TRBJ1-5; 9 positions agree with TRBD1. Germline V CDR1 and CDR2: MNHEY, SVGAGI. Trimming took 5 bases from V and 16 from J; bases not matched to a gene: 12. The CDR3 has 13 amino acids.

This clone has a handful of counts. V gene TRBV20-1 combines with J gene TRBJ2-1; no clear D. V dropped 3 bases and J dropped 4 bases, with 4 bases sitting between them. The germline CDR1 and CDR2 sequences are DFQATT and SNEGSKA (reference sequence). The CDR3 spans 11 residues. The CDR3 loop reads CSASEYNEQFF. The CDR3 DNA is TGCAGTGCTAGCGAGTACAATGAGCAGTTCTTC.

The chain uses TRBV19 and TRBJ2-4; D ambiguous. The CDR3 consists of 14 residues. The V end was cut by 6 bases, the J end by 7 bases, with 16 bases between. Per germline, CDR1 LNHDA and CDR2 SQIVND (reference sequence). CDR3 DNA: TGTGCCAGTAGCCTCCGGTCGGCGCGGAACATTCAGTACTTC. It codes for CASSLRSARNIQYF. Full variable domain (remainder filled in from reference TRBV19 and TRBJ2-4): DGGITQSPKYLFRKEGQNVTLSCEQNLNHDAMYWYRQDPGQGLRLIYYSQIVNDFQKGDIAEGYSVSREKKESFPLTVTSAQKNPTAFYLCASSLRSARNIQYFGAGTRLSVL.

This chain connects TRBV5-6 to TRBJ2-5, with a possible D match to TRBD2 (7 bases). Trimming took 3 bases from V and 9 from J, leaving 18 bases between them. Per the germline V gene, CDR1 is SGHDT and CDR2 is YYEEEE. This CDR3 has 14 residues. CDR3 residues: CASSSLEQGGSQYF. The CDR3 region has the DNA TGTGCCAGCAGCTCGCTGGAACAGGGAGGGTCCCAGTACTTC.

The chain joins TRBV4-2 to TRBJ2-3; a weak D match, TRBD2 (5 bases). V was trimmed by 0 bases and J by 0 bases, leaving 13 bases between them. CDR1 and CDR2 from the germline V gene are LGHNA and YNFKEQ. This CDR3 has 17 residues. CDR3 region: CASSQDSARASTDTQYF. CDR3 nucleotides: TGTGCCAGCAGCCAAGATTCCGCGCGGGCGAGCACAGATACGCAGTATTTT.

Comments on this clone: One end of the junction is discordant with germline, which a read error may explain. The rearrangement links TRBV6-1 to TRBJ2-7, with a weak D call TRBD1 (5 bases). CDR1 is MNHNS and CDR2 is SASEGT in the germline V gene. The CDR3 has 11 residues. As DNA, the CDR3 is TGTGCCAGCAGTGCGGACACCTTACGAAGCTTC. It yields the protein CASSADTLRSF.

This CDR3 reads CASSLVSGGFKVYEQYF. CDR3 in DNA: TGTGCCAGCAGCTTGGTTTCGGGAGGGTTTAAAGTCTACGAGCAGTACTTC. This chain uses TRBV5-4 with TRBJ2-7, with TRBD2 matching over 8 bases. From germline, CDR1 is SGHNT and CDR2 YYREEE (reference sequence). Losses at the gene ends were 0 bases for V and 3 bases for J; bases not matched to a gene: 11. The length of the CDR3 is 17 residues.

CDR3 sequence reads: CAWALAGLKQFF. In DNA, the CDR3 is TGTGCCTGGGCCCTAGCGGGGCTGAAGCAGTTCTTC. This chain connects TRBV30 to TRBJ2-1, with 9 bases lining up with TRBD2. V lost 5 bases to trimming and J lost 11 bases; unmatched junction nucleotides: 7. Germline lookup yields CDR1 GTSNPN and CDR2 SVGIG (reference sequence). This CDR3 spans 12 amino acids.

Of note for this clone: The final CDR3 position lacks the conserved phenylalanine or tryptophan, pointing to a likely read error. No DNA is shown, since the ends of the CDR3 on it are uncertain; the CDR3 is the one TCRdb lists. The chain carries TRBV10-3 and TRBJ1-1. The CDR3 length equals 12 residues, ends included. Germline-derived CDR1 and CDR2 are ENHRY and SYGVKD. CDR3 in amino acids: CAISEREGSYQV.

The chain links TRBV6-5 to TRBJ2-7; no reliable D call. Per the germline V gene, CDR1 is MNHEY and CDR2 is SVGAGI. The CDR3 loop spans 14 amino acids. Trimming pared 0 bases from V and 4 bases from J, leaving 10 bases between. Here the CDR3 reads CASSYSKHGYEQYF. CDR3 coding DNA: TGTGCCAGCAGTTACTCGAAGCACGGGTACGAGCAGTACTTC.

The chain is built from TRBV6-1 and TRBJ1-2; tentative D call: TRBD1 (6 bases). The CDR3 is made up of 13 amino acids. CDR1 MNHNS and CDR2 SASEGT come from the germline V gene. Trimming removed 6 bases from V and 5 bases from J, with 13 bases in between. The CDR3 sequence is CASRTGQNYGYTF. The CDR3 DNA reads as TGTGCCAGCAGGACTGGACAGAATTATGGCTACACCTTC.

The chain joins TRBV11-2 to TRBJ2-2; 7 bases fit TRBD2. The CDR3 spans 17 residues. Germline CDR1 is SGHAT and CDR2 is FQNNGV. With V trimmed by 7 bases and J by 1 base, 12 bases remained unmatched. In DNA, the CDR3 is TGTGCCAGCAACCCAGGCCGCGGGAGTCGGAACACCGGGGAGCTGTTTTTT. This gives the protein CASNPGRGSRNTGELFF.